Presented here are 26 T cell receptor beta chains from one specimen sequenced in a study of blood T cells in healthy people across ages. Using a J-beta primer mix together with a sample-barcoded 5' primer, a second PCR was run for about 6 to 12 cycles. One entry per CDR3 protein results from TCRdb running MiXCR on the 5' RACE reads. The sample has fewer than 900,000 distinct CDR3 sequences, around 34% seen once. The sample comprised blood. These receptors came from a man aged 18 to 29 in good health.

The CDR3 sequence is CSARDWTPVYEQYF. The CDR3 DNA follows: TGCAGTGCTAGAGATTGGACCCCAGTCTACGAGCAGTACTTC. The rearrangement joins TRBV20-1 to TRBJ2-7; D unresolved. CDR1 and CDR2 from the germline V gene are DFQATT and SNEGSKA (reference sequence). V lost 0 bases and J 3 bases, leaving 12 bases between the germline ends. CDR3 size: 14 residues.

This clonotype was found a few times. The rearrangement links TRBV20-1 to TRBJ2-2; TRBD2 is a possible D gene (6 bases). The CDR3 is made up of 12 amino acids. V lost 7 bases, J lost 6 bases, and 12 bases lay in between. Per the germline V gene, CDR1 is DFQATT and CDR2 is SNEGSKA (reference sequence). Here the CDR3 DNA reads TGCAGTGTTTCCGGGGGTCCCGGGGAGCTGTTTTTT. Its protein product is CSVSGGPGELFF.

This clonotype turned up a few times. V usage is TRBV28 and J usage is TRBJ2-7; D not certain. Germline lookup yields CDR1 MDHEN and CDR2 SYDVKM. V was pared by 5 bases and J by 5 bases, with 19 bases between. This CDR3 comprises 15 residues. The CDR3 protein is CASSPPSGDLNEQYF. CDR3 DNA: TGTGCCAGCAGTCCCCCAAGTGGGGATCTCAACGAGCAGTACTTC.

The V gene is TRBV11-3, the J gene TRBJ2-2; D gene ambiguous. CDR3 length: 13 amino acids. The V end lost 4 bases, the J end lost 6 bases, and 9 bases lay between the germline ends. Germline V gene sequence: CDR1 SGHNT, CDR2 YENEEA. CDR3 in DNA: TGTGCCAGCAGCTCCTGGACGGCCGGGGAGCTGTTTTTT. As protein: CASSSWTAGELFF.

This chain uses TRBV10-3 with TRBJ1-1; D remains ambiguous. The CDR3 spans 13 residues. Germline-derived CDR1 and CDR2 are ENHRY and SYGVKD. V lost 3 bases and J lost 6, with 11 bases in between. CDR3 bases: TGTGCCATCAGTGATGGAGGTAGCCCTGAAGCTTTCTTT. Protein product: CAISDGGSPEAFF.

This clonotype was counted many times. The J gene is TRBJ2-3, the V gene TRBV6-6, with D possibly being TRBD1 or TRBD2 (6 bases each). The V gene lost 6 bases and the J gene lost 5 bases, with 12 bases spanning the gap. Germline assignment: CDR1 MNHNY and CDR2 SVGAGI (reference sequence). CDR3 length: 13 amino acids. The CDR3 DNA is TGTGCCAGCAGGGCAGGGGAGGAAGATACGCAGTATTTT. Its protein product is CASRAGEEDTQYF.

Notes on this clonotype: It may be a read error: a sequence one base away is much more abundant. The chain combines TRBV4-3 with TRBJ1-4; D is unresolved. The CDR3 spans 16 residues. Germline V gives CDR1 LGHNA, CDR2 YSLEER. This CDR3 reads CASSQDFNIRNEILFF. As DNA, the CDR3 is TGCGCCAGCAGCCAAGATTTCAATATCCGGAATGAAATACTGTTTTTT.

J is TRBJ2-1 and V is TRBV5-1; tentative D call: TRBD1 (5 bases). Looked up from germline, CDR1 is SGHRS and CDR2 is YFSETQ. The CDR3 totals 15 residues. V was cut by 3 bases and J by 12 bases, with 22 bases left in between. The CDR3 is CASSWDTVTQGGQFF. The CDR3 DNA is TGCGCCAGCAGCTGGGATACGGTCACCCAGGGTGGGCAGTTCTTC.

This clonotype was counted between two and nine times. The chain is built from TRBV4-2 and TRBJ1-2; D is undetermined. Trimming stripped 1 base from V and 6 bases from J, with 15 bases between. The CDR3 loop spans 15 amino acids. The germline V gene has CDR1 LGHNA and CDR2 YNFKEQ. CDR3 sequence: CASSQVLDGYDGYTF. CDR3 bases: TGTGCCAGCAGCCAAGTCCTAGATGGATATGATGGCTACACCTTC.

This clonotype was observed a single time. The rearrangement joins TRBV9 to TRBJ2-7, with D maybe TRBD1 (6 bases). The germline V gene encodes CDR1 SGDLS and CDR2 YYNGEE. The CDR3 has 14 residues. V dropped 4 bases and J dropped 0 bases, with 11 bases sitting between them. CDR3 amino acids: CASSPRQASYEQYF. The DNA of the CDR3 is TGTGCCAGCAGCCCCCGACAGGCCTCCTACGAGCAGTACTTC.

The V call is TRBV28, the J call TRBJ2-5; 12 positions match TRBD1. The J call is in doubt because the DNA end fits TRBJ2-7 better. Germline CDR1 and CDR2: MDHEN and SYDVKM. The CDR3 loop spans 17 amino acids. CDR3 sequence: CASSAAGTGGGIDEQYF. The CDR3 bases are TGTGCCAGCAGTGCGGCCGGGACAGGGGGCGGTATAGACGAGCAGTACTTC.

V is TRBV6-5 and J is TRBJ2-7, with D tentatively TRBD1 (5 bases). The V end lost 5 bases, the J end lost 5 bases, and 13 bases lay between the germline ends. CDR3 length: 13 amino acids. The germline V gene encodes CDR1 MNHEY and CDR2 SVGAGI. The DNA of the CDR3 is TGTGCCAGCAGTGACTTTCTAGGGGACGAGCAGTACTTC. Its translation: CASSDFLGDEQYF.

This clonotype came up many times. DNA for the CDR3: TGTGCCAGCAGTTTGGGAAGGGTGACTGAAGCTTTCTTT. This gives the protein CASSLGRVTEAFF. This chain joins TRBV12-3 or TRBV12-4 and TRBJ1-1; no clear D. V shed 3 bases and J shed 5 bases, with 10 bases lying between them. The length of the CDR3 is 13 residues.

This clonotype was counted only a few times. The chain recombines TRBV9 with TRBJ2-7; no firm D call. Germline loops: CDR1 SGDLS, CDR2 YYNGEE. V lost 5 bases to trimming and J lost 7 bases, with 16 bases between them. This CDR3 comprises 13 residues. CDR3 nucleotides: TGTGCCAGCAGTGAGCTGGCATACAATGAGCAGTACTTC. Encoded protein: CASSELAYNEQYF.

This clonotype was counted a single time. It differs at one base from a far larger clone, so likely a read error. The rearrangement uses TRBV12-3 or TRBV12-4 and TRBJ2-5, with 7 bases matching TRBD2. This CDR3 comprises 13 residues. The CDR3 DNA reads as TGTGCCAGCAGTTTAAGCGGGGAAGAGACCCGGTACTTC. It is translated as CASSLSGEETRYF.

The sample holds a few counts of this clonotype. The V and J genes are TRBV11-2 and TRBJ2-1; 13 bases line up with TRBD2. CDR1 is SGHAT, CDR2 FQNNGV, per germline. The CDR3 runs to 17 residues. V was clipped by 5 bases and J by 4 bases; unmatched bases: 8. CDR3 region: CASSLLTSGGFYNEQFF. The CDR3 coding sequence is TGTGCCAGCAGCCTCTTGACTAGCGGGGGGTTTTACAATGAGCAGTTCTTC. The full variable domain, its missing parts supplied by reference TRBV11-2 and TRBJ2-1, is EAGVAQSPRYKIIEKRQSVAFWCNPISGHATLYWYQQILGQGPKLLIQFQNNGVVDDSQLPKDRFSAERLKGVDSTLKIQPAKLEDSAVYLCASSLLTSGGFYNEQFFGPGTRLTVL.

The CDR3 nucleotides are TGTGCCAGCATCGGTGCTTCCGCCTACGAGCAGTACTTC. This translates into CASIGASAYEQYF. V and J are TRBV2 and TRBJ2-7; D remains ambiguous. Germline CDR1 and CDR2: SNHLY and FYNNEI. Trimming took off 7 bases at V and 2 bases at J, with 12 bases between the two ends. This CDR3 is built from 13 residues.

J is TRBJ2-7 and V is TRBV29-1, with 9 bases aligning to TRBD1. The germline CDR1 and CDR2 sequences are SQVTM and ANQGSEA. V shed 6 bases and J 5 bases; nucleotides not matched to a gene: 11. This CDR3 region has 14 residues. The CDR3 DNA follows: TGCAGCGTGGCCGGGACAGGGCACCTGGACGAGCAGTACTTC. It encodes CSVAGTGHLDEQYF.

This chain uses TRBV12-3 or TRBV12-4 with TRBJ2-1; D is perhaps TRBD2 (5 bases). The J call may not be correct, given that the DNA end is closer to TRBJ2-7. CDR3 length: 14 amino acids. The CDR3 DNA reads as TGTGCCAGCGGCCCGGGGAGCTCCTACAATGTGCAGTACTTC. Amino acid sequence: CASGPGSSYNVQYF.

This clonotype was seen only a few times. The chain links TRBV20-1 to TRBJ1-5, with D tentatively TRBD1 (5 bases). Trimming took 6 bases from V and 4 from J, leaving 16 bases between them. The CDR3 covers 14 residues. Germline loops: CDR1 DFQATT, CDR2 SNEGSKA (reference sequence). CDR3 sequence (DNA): TGCAGTGCCAGGGAAGGCTTCACTAATCAGCCCCAGCATTTT. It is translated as CSAREGFTNQPQHF.

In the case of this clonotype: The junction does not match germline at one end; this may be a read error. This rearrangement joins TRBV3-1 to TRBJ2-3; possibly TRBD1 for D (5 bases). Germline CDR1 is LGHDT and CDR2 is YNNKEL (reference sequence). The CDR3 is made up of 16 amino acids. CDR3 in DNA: TGTGCCAGCAGCCAAGGTGCACAGACCGGCACAGGTACGCAGTATTTT. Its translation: CASSQGAQTGTGTQYF.

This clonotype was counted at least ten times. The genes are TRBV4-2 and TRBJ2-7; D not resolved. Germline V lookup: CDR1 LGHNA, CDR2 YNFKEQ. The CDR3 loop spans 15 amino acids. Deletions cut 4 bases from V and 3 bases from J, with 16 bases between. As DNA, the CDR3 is TGTGCCAGCAGCCCCAGGTCTCCCGTGAACTACGAGCAGTACTTC. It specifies CASSPRSPVNYEQYF.

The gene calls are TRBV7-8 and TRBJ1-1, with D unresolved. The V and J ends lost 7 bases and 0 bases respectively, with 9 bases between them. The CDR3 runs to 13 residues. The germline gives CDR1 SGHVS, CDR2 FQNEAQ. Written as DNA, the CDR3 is TGTGCCAGCACCTTTCGAATGAACACTGAAGCTTTCTTT. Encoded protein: CASTFRMNTEAFF.

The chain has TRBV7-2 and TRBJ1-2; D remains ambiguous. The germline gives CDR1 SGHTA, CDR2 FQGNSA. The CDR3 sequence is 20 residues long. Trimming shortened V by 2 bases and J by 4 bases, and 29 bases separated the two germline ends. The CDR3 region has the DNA TGTGCCAGCAGCTTACGTGAATCCCCCGGCGCCCGGGGTATTAGCTATGGCTACACCTTC. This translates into CASSLRESPGARGISYGYTF. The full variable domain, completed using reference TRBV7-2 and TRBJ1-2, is GAGVSQSPSNKVTEKGKDVELRCDPISGHTALYWYRQSLGQGLEFLIYFQGNSAPDKSGLPSDRFSAERTGGSVSTLTIQRTQQEDSAVYLCASSLRESPGARGISYGYTFGSGTRLTVV.

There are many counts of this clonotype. The chain's CDR3 is CASSQRGGGYNEQFF. CDR3 DNA sequence: TGCGCCAGCAGCCAAAGAGGGGGGGGCTACAATGAGCAGTTCTTC. This chain joins TRBV4-3 and TRBJ2-1, with D possibly being TRBD2 (7 bases). From germline, CDR1 is LGHNA and CDR2 YSLEER. The CDR3 covers 15 residues. Trimming removed 2 bases from V and 3 bases from J, with 11 bases in between.

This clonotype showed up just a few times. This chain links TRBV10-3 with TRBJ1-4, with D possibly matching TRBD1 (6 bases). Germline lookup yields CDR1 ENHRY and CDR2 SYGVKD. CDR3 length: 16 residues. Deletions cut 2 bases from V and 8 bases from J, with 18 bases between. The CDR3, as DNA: TGTGCCATCAGTGAGCCGCAAACAAGGGGGGGAGAAAAACTGTTTTTT. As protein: CAISEPQTRGGEKLFF.